This paragraph covers one T cell receptor (beta chain) sequence. The target antigen is unknown. Because the CDR3 is missing its conserved closing phenylalanine or tryptophan, this is likely a read error. This sample is drawn from a study of blood T cells in healthy people across ages. Broader study findings: Nothing was known about donor CMV status, and this possibly confounded expanded clonotype changes.

Trimming left V 3 bases short and J 10 bases short, with 22 bases between. The length of the CDR3 is 16 residues. Germline CDR1 reads WSHSY; CDR2 reads SAAADI. Combining a sample-barcoded 5' primer with a J-beta primer mix, a second PCR ran for 7 to 11 cycles. TCRdb analysed the 5' RACE reads with MiXCR anew, one entry per CDR3 protein. Of 1.5 million to 2 million distinct CDR3 sequences in the sample, 28% are singletons; the top ten hold roughly 8.2%. Donation came from healthy Caucasian individuals in Russia who were aged about 6 to 100. Each donor's blood draw was approximately 10 milliliters of peripheral blood.

This chain joins TRBV10-2 and TRBJ2-1; D is possibly TRBD1 (6 bases). The specimen sequenced was blood. The TCR sequence derives from a woman aged 30 to 39 in good health. The CDR3 DNA reads TGCGCCAGCAGTGACTCCGGGACACGAATCTCCTACGAGCAGTTCTTA. The encoded protein is CASSDSGTRISYEQFL.